Sequencing of this T cell receptor beta chain was carried out in a study of shared clonotypes between healthy human individuals. This clone was seen a single time. Germline V gene data show CDR1 as ENHRY and CDR2 as SYGVKD. CDR3 size: 17 residues. Deletions cut 4 bases from V and 0 bases from J, with 19 bases between. Into CD45RA+ naive and CD45RA-negative memory subsets, the CD4+ cells were split. As originally analysed: Filtering differed for immunoSEQ, which gave only junction sequences without quality scores. This table comes from immunoSEQ multiplex PCR, and its TCRdb copy is limited to in-frame clones, with some not included. Clone size and V and J calls were adopted from that table, with D and trimming inferred from the DNA. The sample includes some 2 million clones, roughly 95% of them seen just once.

Sequencing was carried out using naive CD4+ T cells sorted from blood. As for subset: CD45RA+ positively selected. The gene calls are TRBV10-3 and TRBJ2-7; tentative D call: TRBD1 (6 bases). The clonotype was recovered from a man between 18 and 29 years old in good health. CDR3 sequence: CAISGSPGQGTSYEQYF. The CDR3 DNA reads as TGTGCCATCAGTGGCTCTCCGGGGCAGGGGACCTCCTACGAGCAGTACTTC.